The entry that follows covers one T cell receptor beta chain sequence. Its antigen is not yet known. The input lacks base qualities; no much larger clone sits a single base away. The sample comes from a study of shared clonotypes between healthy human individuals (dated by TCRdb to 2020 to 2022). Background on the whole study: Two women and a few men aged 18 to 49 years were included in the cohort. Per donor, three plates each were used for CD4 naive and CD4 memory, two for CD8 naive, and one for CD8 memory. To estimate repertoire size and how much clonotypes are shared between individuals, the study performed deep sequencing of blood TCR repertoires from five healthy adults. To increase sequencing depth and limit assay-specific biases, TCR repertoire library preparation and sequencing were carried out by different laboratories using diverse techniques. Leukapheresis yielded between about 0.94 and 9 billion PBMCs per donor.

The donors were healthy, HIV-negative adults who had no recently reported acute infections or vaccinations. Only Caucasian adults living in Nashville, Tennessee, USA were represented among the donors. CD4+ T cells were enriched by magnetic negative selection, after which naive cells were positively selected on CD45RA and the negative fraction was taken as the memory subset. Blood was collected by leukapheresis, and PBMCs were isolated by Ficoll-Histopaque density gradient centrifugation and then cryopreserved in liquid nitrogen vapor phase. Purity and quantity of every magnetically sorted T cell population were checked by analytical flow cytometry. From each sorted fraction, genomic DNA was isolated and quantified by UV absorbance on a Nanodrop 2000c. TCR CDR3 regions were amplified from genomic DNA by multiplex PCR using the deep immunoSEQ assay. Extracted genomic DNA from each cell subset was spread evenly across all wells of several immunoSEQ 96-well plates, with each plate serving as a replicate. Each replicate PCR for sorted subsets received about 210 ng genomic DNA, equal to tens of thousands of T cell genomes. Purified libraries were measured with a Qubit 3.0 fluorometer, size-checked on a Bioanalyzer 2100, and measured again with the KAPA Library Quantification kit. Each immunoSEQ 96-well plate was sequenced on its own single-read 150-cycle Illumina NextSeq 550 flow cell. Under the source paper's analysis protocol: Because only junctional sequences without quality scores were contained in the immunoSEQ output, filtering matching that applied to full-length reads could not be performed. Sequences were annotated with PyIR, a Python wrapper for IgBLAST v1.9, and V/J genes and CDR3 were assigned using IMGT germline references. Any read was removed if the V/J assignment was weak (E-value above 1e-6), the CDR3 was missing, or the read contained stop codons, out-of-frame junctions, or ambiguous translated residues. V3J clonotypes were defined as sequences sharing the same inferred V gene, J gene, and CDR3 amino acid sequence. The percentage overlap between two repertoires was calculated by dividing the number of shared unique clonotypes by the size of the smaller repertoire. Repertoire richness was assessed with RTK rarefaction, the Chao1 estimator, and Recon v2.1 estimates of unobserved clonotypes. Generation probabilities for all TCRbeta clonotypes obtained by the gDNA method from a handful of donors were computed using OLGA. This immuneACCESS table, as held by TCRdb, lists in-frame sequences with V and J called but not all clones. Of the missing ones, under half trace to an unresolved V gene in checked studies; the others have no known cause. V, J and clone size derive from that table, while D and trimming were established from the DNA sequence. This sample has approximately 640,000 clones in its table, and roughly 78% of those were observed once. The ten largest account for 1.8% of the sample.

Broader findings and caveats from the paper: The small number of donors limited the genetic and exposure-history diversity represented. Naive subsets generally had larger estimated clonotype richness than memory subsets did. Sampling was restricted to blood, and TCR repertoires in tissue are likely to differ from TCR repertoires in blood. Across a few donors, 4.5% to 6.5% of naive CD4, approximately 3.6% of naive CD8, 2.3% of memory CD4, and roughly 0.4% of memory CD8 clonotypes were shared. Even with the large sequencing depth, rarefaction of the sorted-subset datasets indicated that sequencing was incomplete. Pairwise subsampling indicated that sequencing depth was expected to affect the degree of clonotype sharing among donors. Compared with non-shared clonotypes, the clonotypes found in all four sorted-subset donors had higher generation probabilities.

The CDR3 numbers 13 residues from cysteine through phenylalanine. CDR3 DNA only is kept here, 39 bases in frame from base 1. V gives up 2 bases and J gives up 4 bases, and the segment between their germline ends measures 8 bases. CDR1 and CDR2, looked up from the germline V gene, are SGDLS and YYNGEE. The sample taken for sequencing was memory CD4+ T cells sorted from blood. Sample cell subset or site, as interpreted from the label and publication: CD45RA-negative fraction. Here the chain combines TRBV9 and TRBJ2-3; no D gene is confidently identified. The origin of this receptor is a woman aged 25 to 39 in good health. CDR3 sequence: CASSVSGADTQYF. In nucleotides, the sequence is TGTGCCAGCAGCGTTTCGGGTGCAGATACGCAGTATTTT.